These T cell receptor beta chains were read from a single sample in a study of blood T cell repertoires in COVID-19. Libraries were prepared by immunoSEQ multiplex PCR; TCRdb keeps only in-frame clonotypes and omits some of them. The sample has under 200,000 clones, 85% to 90% seen once. Material: peripheral blood. These receptors came from a man younger than 35 with active or convalescent COVID-19. Both conserved end residues are part of each CDR3. The D gene is left open where the match is weak. A row's size may be missing; if present it is once, few, many or a size class.

clone_size,d_call,cdr3_length,v_call,j_call,cdr3_aa,cdr3_nt
-,TRBD1,13,TRBV5-6,TRBJ1-3,CASNRDRGNTIYF,TGTGCCAGCAACCGGGACAGGGGAAACACCATATATTTT
-,TRBD1,18,TRBV20-1,TRBJ2-3,CSASLYRGQGIFTDTQYF,TGCAGTGCTAGTCTATATCGCGGACAGGGAATTTTCACAGATACGCAGTATTTT
-,TRBD1,17,TRBV30,TRBJ1-6,CAWSEDRGASDNSPLHF,TGTGCCTGGAGTGAGGACAGGGGGGCTAGCGATAATTCACCCCTCCACTTT
-,TRBD1,15,TRBV28,TRBJ2-2,CASSRIDRDTGELFF,TGTGCCAGCAGTCGGATCGACAGGGACACCGGGGAGCTGTTTTTT
-,TRBD1,17,TRBV28,TRBJ1-5,CASSSRRGTGKGQPQHF,TGTGCCAGCAGTTCTAGACGGGGGACAGGGAAAGGTCAGCCCCAGCATTTT
-,-,12,TRBV11-3,TRBJ2-5,CASSGGAKTQYF,TGTGCCAGCAGCGGGGGGGCGAAGACCCAGTACTTC
-,-,15,TRBV18,TRBJ1-3,CASSPETGWGNTIYF,TGTGCCAGCTCACCCGAGACAGGTTGGGGAAACACCATATATTTT
-,-,15,TRBV5-8,TRBJ2-7,CASSLGEYGGLEQYF,TGTGCCAGCAGCTTGGGCGAGTACGGGGGTCTCGAGCAGTACTTC
few,-,14,TRBV7-9,TRBJ1-2,CASSPGGGMHGYTF,TGTGCCAGCAGCCCCGGGGGGGGAATGCATGGCTACACCTTC
-,TRBD1,13,TRBV6-5,TRBJ2-7,CASRLGQGHEQYF,TGTGCCAGCAGGTTAGGACAGGGCCACGAGCAGTACTTC
-,-,16,TRBV28,TRBJ1-5,CASSSIGDRSNQPQHF,TGTGCCAGCAGTTCAATAGGGGATCGGAGCAATCAGCCCCAGCATTTT
-,TRBD1,16,TRBV24-1,TRBJ2-1,CATSESGTGVGNEQFF,TGTGCCACCAGTGAGTCCGGGACAGGGGTAGGGAATGAGCAGTTCTTC
-,-,14,TRBV18,TRBJ1-6,CASSPTGLNSPLHF,TGTGCCAGCTCACCTACAGGGTTGAATTCACCCCTCCACTTT
-,TRBD1,16,TRBV14,TRBJ1-6,CASSQRDRGYNSPLHF,TGTGCCAGCAGCCAGCGGGACAGGGGCTATAATTCACCCCTCCACTTT
-,-,14,TRBV28,TRBJ1-6,CASIQQGPNSPLHF,TGTGCCAGCATTCAACAGGGCCCCAATTCACCCCTCCACTTT
once,TRBD2,15,TRBV6-5,TRBJ2-1,CASRGTSGPYNEQFF,TGTGCCAGCAGGGGGACTAGCGGACCTTACAATGAGCAGTTCTTC
-,-,16,TRBV19,TRBJ2-3,CASRDQGWVGTDTQYF,TGTGCCAGTAGGGATCAGGGCTGGGTTGGCACAGATACGCAGTATTTT
-,TRBD1,15,TRBV28,TRBJ2-7,CASRGDRGLSYEQYF,TGTGCCAGCAGGGGGGACAGGGGACTATCCTACGAGCAGTACTTC
-,-,15,TRBV6-6,TRBJ1-1,CASSYGLGRNTEAFF,TGTGCCAGCAGTTACGGCCTGGGCAGGAACACTGAAGCTTTCTTT
-,-,11,TRBV24-1,TRBJ2-1,CATGLVNEQFF,TGTGCCACCGGGCTGGTCAATGAGCAGTTCTTC
-,TRBD2,15,TRBV4-1,TRBJ2-2,CASSPSGGAFGELFF,TGCGCCAGCAGCCCTAGCGGGGGGGCTTTCGGGGAGCTGTTTTTT
-,-,13,TRBV7-3,TRBJ2-1,CASSLTRDNEQFF,TGTGCCAGCAGCTTGACTAGGGACAATGAGCAGTTCTTC
-,TRBD2,15,TRBV10-2,TRBJ2-5,CASSVGLAGGETQYF,TGCGCCAGCAGTGTAGGTCTAGCGGGGGGAGAGACCCAGTACTTC
-,-,12,TRBV28,TRBJ1-5,CASGGGRQPQHF,TGTGCCAGCGGGGGGGGCCGGCAGCCCCAGCATTTT
-,-,13,TRBV7-9,TRBJ1-5,CASSLGQNQPQHF,TGTGCCAGCAGCTTAGGTCAGAATCAGCCCCAGCATTTT
-,-,16,TRBV24-1,TRBJ2-1,CATSDLGGADYNEQFF,TGTGCCACCAGTGATTTGGGGGGGGCCGACTACAATGAGCAGTTCTTC
-,TRBD1,16,TRBV18,TRBJ2-1,CASSPPSKGALNEQFF,TGTGCCAGCTCACCACCTAGTAAGGGGGCGCTGAATGAGCAGTTCTTC
-,TRBD2,15,TRBV13,TRBJ2-7,CASSLISSGAYEQYF,TGTGCCAGCAGCTTAATTTCTAGCGGGGCCTACGAGCAGTACTTC
-,-,15,TRBV5-1,TRBJ2-3,CASSLESQHTDTQYF,TGCGCCAGCAGCTTGGAGTCCCAACACACAGATACGCAGTATTTT
-,TRBD1,15,TRBV7-2,TRBJ1-2,CASSRRDRVYYGYTF,TGTGCCAGCAGCCGCCGGGACAGGGTGTACTATGGCTACACCTTC
-,-,14,TRBV6-5,TRBJ1-6,CASSSGMPLSPLHF,TGTGCCAGCAGTTCCGGGATGCCGTTGTCACCCCTCCACTTT
-,-,14,TRBV11-3,TRBJ1-1,CASSTGGLNTEAFF,TGTGCCAGCAGCACGGGGGGCTTGAACACTGAAGCTTTCTTT
-,TRBD1,14,TRBV6-1,TRBJ1-1,CASSEDRGGTEAFF,TGTGCCAGCAGTGAGGACAGGGGGGGCACTGAAGCTTTCTTT
-,-,11,TRBV30,TRBJ1-1,CAWRNGPRVFF,TGTGCCTGGAGGAATGGACCGAGGGTCTTCTTT
-,-,14,TRBV5-1,TRBJ1-5,CASISATINQPQHF,TGCGCCAGCATCTCGGCTACTATTAATCAGCCCCAGCATTTT
-,-,13,TRBV28,TRBJ1-2,CASSRGGTYGYTF,TGTGCCAGCAGCCGGGGGGGAACATATGGCTACACCTTC
few,-,11,TRBV11-2,TRBJ1-6,CASSLASPLHF,TGTGCCAGCAGCCTTGCGTCACCCCTCCACTTT
few,-,16,TRBV3-1/TRBV3-2,TRBJ2-2,CASSQRQGISGGELFF,TGTGCCAGCAGCCAACGGCAGGGCATCAGTGGCGGGGAGCTGTTTTTT
-,-,15,TRBV5-1,TRBJ2-1,CASSLVVGGYNEQFF,TGCGCCAGCAGCTTGGTTGTGGGGGGATACAATGAGCAGTTCTTC
-,TRBD1,15,TRBV7-9,TRBJ1-3,CASSLKGALGNTIYF,TGTGCCAGCAGCCTTAAGGGGGCTCTTGGAAACACCATATATTTT
-,TRBD2,15,TRBV24-1,TRBJ2-3,CATSDRGSGRNTQYF,TGTGCCACCAGTGATCGGGGTAGCGGGAGGAATACGCAGTATTTT
-,-,13,TRBV3-1/TRBV3-2,TRBJ1-3,CASSLVSGNTIYF,TGTGCCAGCAGCTTAGTCTCTGGAAACACCATATATTTT
-,TRBD1,14,TRBV19,TRBJ1-1,CASNGQGAQAEAFF,TGTGCCAGTAATGGACAGGGGGCGCAGGCTGAAGCTTTCTTT
-,-,13,TRBV29-1,TRBJ1-2,CSVVGEVGYGYTF,TGCAGCGTTGTAGGGGAAGTTGGCTATGGCTACACCTTC
-,-,16,TRBV6-5,TRBJ1-3,CASSYSRIFTGNTIYF,TGTGCCAGCAGTTACTCGCGGATCTTTACTGGAAACACCATATATTTT
-,TRBD1,15,TRBV6-1,TRBJ2-5,CASSEFLQGARTQYF,TGTGCCAGCAGTGAGTTTCTACAGGGGGCTAGGACCCAGTACTTC
few,-,11,TRBV6-6,TRBJ1-2,CASSYSDSQAF,TGTGCCAGCAGTTACTCAGACAGCCAAGCCTTC
-,TRBD2,14,TRBV7-2,TRBJ2-5,CASRPGTSGGSQYF,TGTGCCAGCAGGCCCGGGACTAGCGGTGGGTCCCAGTACTTC
-,-,13,TRBV2,TRBJ2-1,CASSALGYNEQFF,TGTGCCAGCAGTGCTCTCGGGTACAATGAGCAGTTCTTC
-,-,13,TRBV19,TRBJ1-1,CASSFAMNTEAFF,TGTGCCAGTAGTTTTGCGATGAACACTGAAGCTTTCTTT
-,-,13,TRBV5-1,TRBJ2-1,CASSLLLANEQFF,TGCGCCAGCAGCTTGTTGTTGGCCAATGAGCAGTTCTTC
-,-,12,TRBV6-6,TRBJ1-2,CASSYLEYGYTF,TGTGCCAGCAGTTACTTGGAGTATGGCTACACCTTC